Listed below are T cell receptor beta chains from one sample, sequenced in a study of blood T cells in healthy people across ages. TCRdb reprocessed the 5' RACE reads via MiXCR and lists one record per CDR3 protein. The sample includes 650,000 to 800,000 distinct CDR3 sequences, approximately 48% seen only once; the top ten take approximately 19%. Sequencing was done on a sample of blood. The receptors were gathered from a man aged 60-69 years in good health. Each CDR3 is given with its conserved first and last residue. The order of the fields is CDR3 length, J gene, clone size, V gene, D gene, CDR3 DNA, CDR3 protein. The D gene is left open where the match is weak. Some rows have no size entry. The others give once, few or many, or a class for an expanded clone.

length: 13; J: TRBJ1-4; size: .; V: TRBV29-1; D: .; DNA: TGCAGCGTTACCAGGGGAACTAATGAAAAACTGTTTTTT; CDR3: CSVTRGTNEKLFF
length: 13; J: TRBJ2-3; size: few; V: TRBV12-3/TRBV12-4; D: .; DNA: TGTGCCAGCAGTCTGAGGGTTACAGATACGCAGTATTTT; CDR3: CASSLRVTDTQYF
length: 14; J: TRBJ2-5; size: few; V: TRBV15; D: .; DNA: TGTGCCACCGGGGGGGACAGCTTCCAAGAGACCCAGTACTTC; CDR3: CATGGDSFQETQYF
length: 15; J: TRBJ1-1; size: many; V: TRBV13; D: TRBD1; DNA: TGTGCCAGCAGATGGAAGGGGGCCCAGAACACTGAAGCTTTCTTT; CDR3: CASRWKGAQNTEAFF
length: 12; J: TRBJ2-7; size: .; V: TRBV7-2; D: .; DNA: TGTGCCAGCAGCGAGAGGACCTACGAGCAGTACTTC; CDR3: CASSERTYEQYF
length: 15; J: TRBJ2-7; size: .; V: TRBV5-6; D: TRBD1; DNA: TGTGCCAGCAGCTTGGCCGACAGGGGACCCTACGAGCAGTACTTC; CDR3: CASSLADRGPYEQYF
length: 14; J: TRBJ2-3; size: few; V: TRBV28; D: .; DNA: TGTGCCAGCAGTTTTCGGCCCACTGTCAGTACGCAGTATTTT; CDR3: CASSFRPTVSTQYF
length: 12; J: TRBJ1-2; size: .; V: TRBV20-1; D: .; DNA: TGCAGTGCTAGTATTGGGAACTATGGCTACACCTTC; CDR3: CSASIGNYGYTF
length: 12; J: TRBJ1-1; size: .; V: TRBV6-5; D: .; DNA: TGTGCCAGCATTGATGGGAGGGGTCGGGCTTTCTTT; CDR3: CASIDGRGRAFF
length: 14; J: TRBJ2-3; size: few; V: TRBV20-1; D: TRBD1; DNA: TGCAGTGCGAAGGGACAGGGCTTCACAGATACGCAGTATTTT; CDR3: CSAKGQGFTDTQYF
length: 12; J: TRBJ1-6; size: few; V: TRBV5-1; D: .; DNA: TGCGCCAGCAGAACAGGGTGGTCACCCCTCCACTTT; CDR3: CASRTGWSPLHF
length: 17; J: TRBJ1-2; size: .; V: TRBV6-5; D: TRBD1; DNA: TGTGCCAGCAGTTACTCGTTCGGGGACAGGGAGGACTATGGCTACACCTTC; CDR3: CASSYSFGDREDYGYTF
length: 13; J: TRBJ1-4; size: .; V: TRBV27; D: .; DNA: TGTGCCAGCAGGCCCGGGACGGAAGAAAAACTGTTTTTT; CDR3: CASRPGTEEKLFF